These 13 T cell receptor beta chains were all obtained from the same sample, sequenced in a study of T cells after yellow fever vaccination. MiXCR, applied by TCRdb to the 5' RACE reads, yields one record per CDR3 protein. The repertoire holds around 530,000 distinct CDR3 sequences, about a sixth seen once, with roughly 17% in the top ten. Sequenced material: PBMCs, taken 5 days after the first yellow fever vaccination. The origin of the receptors is a man aged 18 to 30 who received the YFV17D yellow fever vaccine.

The chain combines TRBV5-4 with TRBJ1-1; the D gene is possibly TRBD1 (6 bases). Germline loops: CDR1 SGHNT, CDR2 YYREEE (reference sequence). With 4 bases removed from V and 5 bases from J, the gap between germline ends came to 18 bases. The CDR3 is 15 residues long. The CDR3 DNA reads as TGTGCCAGCAGCACAGGAGGGGGAGGACGAACTGAAGCTTTCTTT. Translation gives CASSTGGGGRTEAFF.

The rearrangement joins TRBV3-1 to TRBJ2-4; 11 bases are shared with TRBD2. Germline CDR1 LGHDT, CDR2 YNNKEL (reference sequence). V dropped 4 bases and J dropped 0; count of bases not matched to a gene: 2. This CDR3 comprises 16 residues. The DNA of the CDR3 is TGTGCCAGCAGCCTCGGGACTAGCGGAGCCAAAAACATTCAGTACTTC. Protein: CASSLGTSGAKNIQYF.

In this sample, this clonotype turned up a few times. V gene TRBV5-1 combines with J gene TRBJ2-1, with 12 bases matching TRBD2. This CDR3 spans 16 amino acids. The junction had 11 bases not matched to a gene; V was cut back by 6 bases and J by 7 bases. Germline loops: CDR1 SGHRS, CDR2 YFSETQ. In nucleotides, the CDR3 is TGCGCCAGCACGGTGGCACTAGCGGGGGGAGTGAATGAGCAGTTCTTC. It specifies CASTVALAGGVNEQFF.

A few counts support this clonotype. The CDR3 reads CASSLGDSGGAKETQYF. CDR3 bases: TGCGCCAGCAGCTTAGGGGACAGCGGGGGGGCCAAAGAGACCCAGTACTTC. This chain links TRBV5-1 with TRBJ2-5; 10 nucleotides align to TRBD2. CDR1 and CDR2 from the germline V gene are SGHRS and YFSETQ. V lost 2 bases, J lost 3 bases, and 10 bases stayed unmatched. The CDR3 contains 17 residues.

This clonotype was detected a few times. Compared with germline, one end of the junction differs, possibly owing to a read error. The V and J genes are TRBV6-1 and TRBJ1-5; 7 bases map to TRBD1. The germline CDR1 and CDR2 sequences are MNHNS and SASEGT. This CDR3 has 15 residues. The CDR3 region is CASSEVGGGKQPQHF. CDR3 nucleotide sequence: TGTGCCAGCAGTGAAGTGGGAGGGGGCAAGCAGCCCCAGCATTTT.

The V call is TRBV11-1, the J call TRBJ1-3, with D perhaps TRBD1 (6 bases). Germline assignment: CDR1 SGHAT and CDR2 FQDESV (reference sequence). The germline V and J ends were trimmed by 1 base and 0 bases, with 16 bases remaining between them. The CDR3 loop spans 18 amino acids. The CDR3 here is CASSLVGGRPSSGNTIYF. The CDR3 DNA reads TGTGCCAGCAGCTTAGTTGGGGGCAGGCCAAGCTCTGGAAACACCATATATTTT.

The chain is built from TRBV29-1 and TRBJ1-5; D is ambiguous. Trimming took 4 bases from V and 5 from J, leaving 9 bases between them. The CDR3 spans 12 residues. Germline CDR1 is SQVTM and CDR2 is ANQGSEA. In DNA, the CDR3 is TGCAGCGTTGCGAGCGGCTATCAGCCCCAGCATTTT. It codes for CSVASGYQPQHF.

CDR3 sequence (DNA): TGTGCCGATTACAGGGGGCCAGAAGCTTTCTTT. Its translation is CADYRGPEAFF. The chain is built from TRBV7-9 and TRBJ1-1, with TRBD1 matching 9 bases. The length of the CDR3 is 11 residues. Looked up from germline, CDR1 is SEHNR and CDR2 is FQNEAQ (reference sequence). J lost 8 bases, V lost 11 bases, and 6 bases had no gene match.

A few counts support this clonotype. The rearrangement uses TRBV18 and TRBJ2-5; 8 nucleotides line up with TRBD1. The CDR3 contains 14 residues. CDR1 is KGHSH and CDR2 is LQKENI in the germline V gene. V was clipped by 3 bases and J by 3 bases; unmatched bases: 3. CDR3 DNA sequence: TGTGCCAGCTCACCCCAGACAGGGGAAGAGACCCAGTACTTC. It yields the protein CASSPQTGEETQYF.

V usage is TRBV12-3 or TRBV12-4 and J usage is TRBJ2-5; TRBD1 matches at 8 bases. CDR3 length: 14 residues. The J segment lost 5 bases and the V segment lost 5 bases, leaving 7 bases of the junction unmatched. In DNA form, the CDR3 reads TGTGCCAGCAGTGAGGACAGGGAAGCGGAGACCCAGTACTTC. Translating it yields CASSEDREAETQYF.

As for this clonotype: Given a much more abundant clone one base away, this may be a read error. This chain joins TRBV9 and TRBJ1-4; a possible D gene is TRBD1 (6 bases). The CDR3 consists of 15 residues. Germline CDR1 reads SGDLS; CDR2 reads YYNGEE. CDR3 nucleotides: TGTGCCAGCAGCGTAGACACAGGGACTAATGAAATACTGTTTTTT. Its protein is CASSVDTGTNEILFF.

This clonotype was detected a few times. The rearrangement links TRBV7-2 to TRBJ2-2; D remains unclear. This CDR3 is built from 16 residues. Germline V lookup: CDR1 SGHTA, CDR2 FQGNSA. The ends were cut back, 1 base at V and 3 bases at J, with 12 bases in the middle. The CDR3 bases are TGTGCCAGCAGCTTAGGAGCAGGCCCCTACACCGGGGAGCTGTTTTTT. Amino acid sequence: CASSLGAGPYTGELFF.

This chain joins TRBV7-6 and TRBJ2-2, with 7 bases matching TRBD1. CDR1 and CDR2 (germline): SGHVS, FNYEAQ. The CDR3 contains 15 residues. The junction had 9 bases not matched to a gene; V was cut back by 5 bases and J by 6 bases. CDR3 loop: CASSPAFTGAGELFF. The CDR3 nucleotides read TGTGCCAGCAGCCCCGCCTTTACAGGGGCCGGGGAGCTGTTTTTT.